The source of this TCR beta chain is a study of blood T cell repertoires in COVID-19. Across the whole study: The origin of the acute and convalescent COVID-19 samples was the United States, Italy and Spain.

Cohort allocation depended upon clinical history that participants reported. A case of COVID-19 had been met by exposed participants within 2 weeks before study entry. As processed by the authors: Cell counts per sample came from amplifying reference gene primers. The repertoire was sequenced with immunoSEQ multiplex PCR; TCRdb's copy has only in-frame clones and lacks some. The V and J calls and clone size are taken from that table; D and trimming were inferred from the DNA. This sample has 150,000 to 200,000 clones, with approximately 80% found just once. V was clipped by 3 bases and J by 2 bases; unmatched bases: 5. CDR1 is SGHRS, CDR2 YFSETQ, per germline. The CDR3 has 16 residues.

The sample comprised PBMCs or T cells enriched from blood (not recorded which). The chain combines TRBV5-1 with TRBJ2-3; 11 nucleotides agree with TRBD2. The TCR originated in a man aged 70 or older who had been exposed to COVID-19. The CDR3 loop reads CASSSGLAATTDTQYF. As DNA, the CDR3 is TGCGCCAGCAGCTCGGGACTAGCGGCAACCACAGATACGCAGTATTTT.